The 15 T cell receptor beta chains presented below share a single source sample, sequenced in a study of blood T cell repertoires in COVID-19. Sequenced by immunoSEQ multiplex PCR; TCRdb stores in-frame clones only, minus some. Altogether 310,000 or so clones are present, roughly 84% being singletons, with the ten largest covering 1%. Sequencing used peripheral blood. The receptors come from a man aged 50 or older with active or convalescent COVID-19.

This clone was counted between two and nine times. V is TRBV29-1 and J is TRBJ1-1, with D maybe TRBD1 (5 bases). The CDR3 spans 13 residues. CDR1 and CDR2 from the germline V gene are SQVTM and ANQGSEA. The V end was cut by 4 bases, the J end by 1 base, with 10 bases between. The CDR3 spells CSVGDDRNTEAFF. CDR3 coding DNA: TGCAGCGTTGGAGATGACAGGAACACTGAAGCTTTCTTT.

The chain couples TRBV4-2 to TRBJ2-1, with 8 bases that match TRBD2. CDR1 is LGHNA and CDR2 is YNFKEQ in the germline V gene. V dropped 0 bases and J dropped 5; count of bases not matched to a gene: 15. This CDR3 comprises 19 residues. The CDR3 sequence: CASSQEVRGGPFVDNEQFF. The CDR3, as DNA: TGTGCCAGCAGCCAAGAAGTTCGGGGGGGGCCATTCGTGGACAATGAGCAGTTCTTC.

This clone appeared a few times. The V call is TRBV12-5, the J call TRBJ2-3, with TRBD1 matching over 10 bases. The CDR3 has 15 amino acids. CDR1 LGHNT and CDR2 FRNRAP come from the germline V gene. V trimming: 6 bases; J trimming: 4 bases; junction bases outside the gene matches: 7. DNA for the CDR3: TGTGCTAGTGGATGGGGGACAGGGGTTGCAGATACGCAGTATTTT. Amino acids: CASGWGTGVADTQYF.

In this sample, this clone turned up a few times. The J gene is TRBJ1-2, the V gene TRBV28; no firm D call. V lost 3 bases and J 8 bases, leaving 10 bases between the germline ends. CDR1 and CDR2 from the germline V gene are MDHEN and SYDVKM. This CDR3 has 12 amino acids. Here the CDR3 reads CASSFLGRGYTF. The DNA for the CDR3 is TGTGCCAGCAGTTTTTTGGGCCGGGGCTACACCTTC.

This clone was seen a handful of times. The chain couples TRBV7-9 to TRBJ1-2; D unclear. Trimming stripped 2 bases from V and 7 bases from J, with 11 bases between. Germline lookup yields CDR1 SEHNR and CDR2 FQNEAQ (reference sequence). The CDR3 has 13 amino acids. The CDR3 loop is CASSLTAAGGYTF. The CDR3 DNA is TGTGCCAGCAGCTTAACGGCAGCAGGTGGCTACACCTTC.

This rearrangement joins TRBV19 to TRBJ2-7; 11 nucleotides line up with TRBD1. After removal of 2 bases from V and 6 bases from J, the junction contained 3 bases not matched to a gene. Looked up from germline, CDR1 is LNHDA and CDR2 is SQIVND (reference sequence). The CDR3 is 14 residues long. The CDR3 spells CASSIRTGGVEQYF. The CDR3 region has the DNA TGTGCCAGTAGTATACGGACAGGGGGCGTCGAGCAGTACTTC.

This clone was observed a few times. This chain connects TRBV18 to TRBJ1-1; D not certain. The CDR3 is 16 residues long. Germline V gives CDR1 KGHSH, CDR2 LQKENI. V was clipped by 3 bases and J by 5 bases, with 19 bases between them. This CDR3 reads CASSPGRGGLSTEAFF. The CDR3 region has the DNA TGTGCCAGCTCACCGGGCCGGGGAGGCCTATCAACTGAAGCTTTCTTT.

The chain has TRBV19 and TRBJ2-7; TRBD2 matches 13 bases. The CDR3 totals 17 residues. Trimming at V came to 5 bases and at J to 7 bases, leaving 14 bases not matched to a gene. Germline assignment: CDR1 LNHDA and CDR2 SQIVND (reference sequence). CDR3 in DNA: TGTGCCAGTAGTGCCTGGACTAGCGGGAGTTTCCCTCGGGAGCAGTACTTC. This translates into CASSAWTSGSFPREQYF. The whole variable domain, filled in from reference TRBV19 and TRBJ2-7, reads DGGITQSPKYLFRKEGQNVTLSCEQNLNHDAMYWYRQDPGQGLRLIYYSQIVNDFQKGDIAEGYSVSREKKESFPLTVTSAQKNPTAFYLCASSAWTSGSFPREQYFGPGTRLTVT.

This chain connects TRBV19 to TRBJ2-7; 13 bases are shared with TRBD2. Germline loops: CDR1 LNHDA, CDR2 SQIVND (reference sequence). V trimming: 10 bases; J trimming: 2 bases; junction bases outside the gene matches: 8. The CDR3 totals 15 residues. CDR3 sequence reads: CATKPGLAGPYEQYF. As DNA, the CDR3 is TGTGCCACAAAACCGGGACTAGCGGGACCCTACGAGCAGTACTTC.

The J gene is TRBJ1-2, the V gene TRBV28, with 9 nucleotides matching TRBD1. V dropped 3 bases and J dropped 7; count of bases not matched to a gene: 12. The CDR3 covers 16 residues. Germline-derived CDR1 and CDR2 are MDHEN and SYDVKM. CDR3 region: CASSFFDGDREGGYTF. DNA for the CDR3: TGTGCCAGCAGTTTTTTCGATGGGGACAGGGAGGGTGGCTACACCTTC.

This chain joins TRBV7-6 and TRBJ2-3, with 7 bases lining up with TRBD2. In germline, CDR1 is SGHVS, CDR2 FNYEAQ. Losses at the gene ends were 1 base for V and 8 bases for J; bases not matched to a gene: 12. The CDR3 extends over 16 amino acids. The CDR3 loop reads CASSLVARGRDGTQYF. CDR3 sequence (DNA): TGTGCCAGCAGCTTAGTTGCGCGGGGGAGGGATGGTACGCAGTATTTT.

The chain carries TRBV30 and TRBJ1-1, with a tentative D call TRBD1 (6 bases). CDR3 length equals 12 residues. The germline gives CDR1 GTSNPN, CDR2 SVGIG (reference sequence). Trimming took 6 bases from V and 4 from J, leaving 12 bases between them. Here the CDR3 reads CACDRPRTEAFF. In nucleotides, the CDR3 is TGTGCCTGCGACAGGCCCCGCACTGAAGCTTTCTTT.

This chain links TRBV5-1 with TRBJ1-6; D call uncertain. V dropped 5 bases and J dropped 7 bases, with 16 bases sitting between them. The germline V gene has CDR1 SGHRS and CDR2 YFSETQ. The CDR3 totals 15 residues. The CDR3 DNA is TGCGCCAGCAGACCCACCGGGTCCCAAAATTCACCCCTCCACTTT. It yields the protein CASRPTGSQNSPLHF.

The genes are TRBV12-3 or TRBV12-4 and TRBJ2-7; D is undetermined. The length of the CDR3 is 12 residues. V was trimmed by 6 bases and J by 4 bases, leaving 10 bases between them. The CDR3 DNA reads as TGTGCCAGCAGGGAGAGAACGTACGAGCAGTACTTC. Translated: CASRERTYEQYF.

The chain employs TRBV4-2 and TRBJ1-4, with 7 nucleotides matching TRBD1. The CDR3 covers 16 residues. Germline-derived CDR1 and CDR2 are LGHNA and YNFKEQ. J gave up 3 bases and V 1 base, and 5 bases lay outside the gene matches. The CDR3 loop is CASSQVRGPANEKLFF. The CDR3, as DNA: TGTGCCAGCAGCCAAGTAAGGGGGCCCGCTAATGAAAAACTGTTTTTT.